Shown below are 20 T cell receptor beta chains from a single sample sequenced in a study of blood T cell repertoires in COVID-19. Profiled with immunoSEQ multiplex PCR; TCRdb holds only in-frame clones, not every one. The profile covers approximately 280,000 clones, with around 88% appearing a single time and about 4.2% taken by the ten largest. The sequenced material came from peripheral blood. These receptors were collected from a middle-aged man with acute or convalescent COVID-19.

The CDR3 nucleotides read TGTGCCAGCAGTGAAGCAGGGGGAAGCTACGAGCAGTACTTC. Its protein is CASSEAGGSYEQYF. The chain employs TRBV6-1 and TRBJ2-7, with a possible D match to TRBD1 (6 bases). The CDR3 runs to 14 residues. CDR1 is MNHNS and CDR2 is SASEGT in the germline V gene. V was trimmed by 0 bases and J by 3 bases, leaving 9 bases between them.

This chain links TRBV6-5 with TRBJ1-1; no clear D. The CDR3 extends over 15 amino acids. Trimming stripped 0 bases from V and 1 base from J, with 9 bases between. The germline gives CDR1 MNHEY, CDR2 SVGAGI. CDR3 sequence (DNA): TGTGCCAGCAGTTACTCCGGGATCTCGAACACTGAAGCTTTCTTT. The encoded protein is CASSYSGISNTEAFF.

This rearrangement joins TRBV7-9 to TRBJ1-2, with a tentative D call TRBD1 (6 bases). This CDR3 comprises 13 residues. Germline CDR1 and CDR2: SEHNR and FQNEAQ (reference sequence). With 4 bases removed from V and 7 bases from J, the gap between germline ends came to 13 bases. CDR3 in amino acids: CASSSQRGTGYTF. Here the CDR3 DNA reads TGTGCCAGCAGCTCCCAAAGGGGGACTGGCTACACCTTC.

This chain links TRBV27 with TRBJ2-3, with D possibly matching TRBD2 (6 bases). Germline V CDR1 and CDR2: MNHEY, SMNVEV (reference sequence). The CDR3 extends over 17 amino acids. Trimming removed 3 bases at V and 1 base at J, with 17 bases between. The DNA for the CDR3 is TGTGCCAGCAGTTTCAGGAGAGGTTGGGGGGGCACAGATACGCAGTATTTT. Amino acid sequence: CASSFRRGWGGTDTQYF.

The chain recombines TRBV7-9 with TRBJ2-2, with TRBD1 matching over 7 bases. The V segment lost 1 base and the J segment 8 bases; nucleotides outside the gene matches: 7. This CDR3 has 15 amino acids. Germline V gene data show CDR1 as SEHNR and CDR2 as FQNEAQ (reference sequence). CDR3 DNA: TGTGCCAGCAGCTTAGGGACAGGAAGGTCGGGGGAGCTGTTTTTT. This gives the protein CASSLGTGRSGELFF.

The gene calls are TRBV5-5 and TRBJ2-7, with no clear D. The CDR3 is 15 residues long. Trimming pared 0 bases from V and 0 bases from J, leaving 10 bases between. Germline V gene data show CDR1 as SGHKS and CDR2 as YYEKEE (reference sequence). The CDR3 reads CASSLGSGSSYEQYF. The CDR3 region has the DNA TGTGCCAGCAGCTTGGGGTCGGGTAGCTCCTACGAGCAGTACTTC.

J is TRBJ2-4 and V is TRBV30; TRBD1 might be the D (6 bases). The CDR3 spans 13 residues. V dropped 5 bases and J dropped 7 bases, with 15 bases sitting between them. Germline V lookup: CDR1 GTSNPN, CDR2 SVGIG (reference sequence). CDR3 coding DNA: TGTGCCTGGGCCCCCTGGGGGCCGAACATTCAGTACTTC. Amino acids: CAWAPWGPNIQYF.

This sequence joins TRBV2 and TRBJ2-3, with 7 bases that match TRBD2. Losses at the gene ends were 5 bases for V and 1 base for J; bases not matched to a gene: 6. The CDR3 spans 15 residues. CDR1 is SNHLY and CDR2 is FYNNEI in the germline V gene. Written as DNA, the CDR3 is TGTGCCAGCAGTCCGACTAGCTTCGGCACAGATACGCAGTATTTT. This gives the protein CASSPTSFGTDTQYF. Looking up the rest from reference TRBV2 and TRBJ2-3 gives the full variable domain: EPEVTQTPSHQVTQMGQEVILRCVPISNHLYFYWYRQILGQKVEFLVSFYNNEISEKSEIFDDQFSVERPDGSNFTLKIRSTKLEDSAMYFCASSPTSFGTDTQYFGPGTRLTVL.

DNA of the CDR3: TGTGCCAGCAGCCCACTCGGGCAGGGGAACACCGGGGAGCTGTTTTTT. It specifies CASSPLGQGNTGELFF. The chain couples TRBV7-2 to TRBJ2-2; D perhaps matches TRBD1 (5 bases). The CDR3 consists of 16 residues. From germline, CDR1 is SGHTA and CDR2 FQGNSA. V lost 5 bases, J lost 1 base, and 14 bases lay in between.

This chain uses TRBV11-2 with TRBJ2-2; D call uncertain. Germline CDR1 is SGHAT and CDR2 is FQNNGV. V was shortened by 2 bases and J by 0 bases, with 4 bases between the two germline ends. This CDR3 is 14 amino acids long. The CDR3 region has the DNA TGTGCCAGCAGCTTACCAGCGAACACCGGGGAGCTGTTTTTT. It yields the protein CASSLPANTGELFF.

For the CDR3, the DNA is TGTGCCAGCTCACCGGACAGGGGATCTCAGCCCCAGCATTTT. Translated: CASSPDRGSQPQHF. V is TRBV18 and J is TRBJ1-5; 9 nucleotides agree with TRBD1. J lost 6 bases, V lost 3 bases, and 3 bases had no gene match. The V gene's germline CDR1 is KGHSH and CDR2 LQKENI. The CDR3 is 14 residues long.

This clone was seen only once. The chain carries TRBV13 and TRBJ1-5; maybe TRBD1 (6 bases). Germline assignment: CDR1 PRHDT and CDR2 FYEKMQ (reference sequence). CDR3 length equals 12 residues. Trimming removed 5 bases at V and 4 bases at J, with 6 bases between. The CDR3 sequence is CASSQGNQPQHF. In nucleotides, the CDR3 is TGTGCCAGCAGCCAGGGGAATCAGCCCCAGCATTTT.

This rearrangement joins TRBV7-2 to TRBJ2-1; 7 nucleotides agree with TRBD1. With 6 bases clipped from V and 2 bases from J, the junction kept 4 bases outside the gene matches. The CDR3 covers 14 residues. Germline V CDR1 and CDR2: SGHTA, FQGNSA. The CDR3 DNA reads TGTGCCAGCAGAGACAGGGCCCCCTACAATGAGCAGTTCTTC. It translates to CASRDRAPYNEQFF.

This chain joins TRBV5-4 and TRBJ1-6; D is perhaps TRBD1 (6 bases). Germline CDR1 SGHNT, CDR2 YYREEE (reference sequence). This CDR3 contains 16 residues. Trimming left V 1 base short and J 9 bases short, with 17 bases between. As DNA, the CDR3 is TGTGCCAGCAGCTTGAAGAGGGGGTCCATAGGTTCACCCCTCCACTTT. Translation: CASSLKRGSIGSPLHF. The full variable domain, completed using reference TRBV5-4 and TRBJ1-6, is ETGVTQSPTHLIKTRGQQVTLRCSSQSGHNTVSWYQQALGQGPQFIFQYYREEENGRGNFPPRFSGLQFPNYSSELNVNALELDDSALYLCASSLKRGSIGSPLHFGNGTRLTVT.

J is TRBJ1-3 and V is TRBV7-8; TRBD1 agrees at 7 bases. V was pared by 2 bases and J by 3 bases, with 4 bases of the junction left unmatched. This CDR3 has 15 amino acids. CDR1 and CDR2 from the germline V gene are SGHVS and FQNEAQ. CDR3 loop: CASSLYTGDGNTIYF. The CDR3, as DNA: TGTGCCAGCAGCTTATATACAGGGGATGGAAACACCATATATTTT.

V and J are TRBV6-5 and TRBJ2-1; 9 nucleotides line up with TRBD1. The CDR3 loop spans 14 amino acids. J was trimmed by 7 bases and V by 6 bases; bases with no gene match: 7. The germline V gene encodes CDR1 MNHEY and CDR2 SVGAGI. The DNA for the CDR3 is TGTGCCAGCAGATCGGGACAGGGATTAAATGAGCAGTTCTTC. It specifies CASRSGQGLNEQFF.

The gene calls are TRBV3-1 (or the pseudogene TRBV3-2) and TRBJ1-1; D not certain. CDR1 LGHDT and CDR2 YNNKEL come from the germline V gene (reference sequence). This CDR3 spans 14 amino acids. V was trimmed by 3 bases and J by 3 bases, leaving 11 bases between them. CDR3 in amino acids: CASSQGTVYTEAFF. Here the CDR3 DNA reads TGTGCCAGCAGCCAGGGCACGGTTTACACTGAAGCTTTCTTT.

The rearrangement joins TRBV7-9 to TRBJ1-5, with TRBD1 matching over 10 bases. Germline assignment: CDR1 SEHNR and CDR2 FQNEAQ (reference sequence). The CDR3 runs to 16 residues. The trim removed 1 base at V and 5 bases at J, leaving 5 bases unmatched. CDR3 in amino acids: CASSLGGGQGDQPQHF. CDR3 sequence (DNA): TGTGCCAGCAGCTTAGGAGGCGGACAGGGGGATCAGCCCCAGCATTTT.

The chain recombines TRBV6-4 with TRBJ1-1, with 7 bases that match TRBD1. The germline V gene has CDR1 MRHNA and CDR2 SNTAGT. The trim removed 4 bases at V and 4 bases at J, leaving 3 bases unmatched. The CDR3 is 13 amino acids. In nucleotides, the CDR3 is TGTGCCAGCAGTGCCGAGGGGGCCACTGAAGCTTTCTTT. Translating it yields CASSAEGATEAFF.

The gene calls are TRBV5-1 and TRBJ1-1; 8 bases align to TRBD1. This CDR3 is built from 16 residues. CDR1 is SGHRS, CDR2 YFSETQ, per germline. V gave up 4 bases and J gave up 0 bases; unmatched junction bases: 8. The CDR3 region has the DNA TGCGCCAGCAGCGGCCTGACAGGGGCCTTGAACACTGAAGCTTTCTTT. Its protein product is CASSGLTGALNTEAFF. Full variable domain (outside the CDR3, taken from reference TRBV5-1 and TRBJ1-1): KAGVTQTPRYLIKTRGQQVTLSCSPISGHRSVSWYQQTPGQGLQFLFEYFSETQRNKGNFPGRFSGRQFSNSRSEMNVSTLELGDSALYLCASSGLTGALNTEAFFGQGTRLTVV.